This entry is about one TCR beta chain. The data stem from a study of CD8+CD57+ T cells in acquired aplastic anemia. Individuals selected for sequencing had exhibited CD8+CD57+ cell expansion on flow cytometry. The patients, all of them, had severe acquired aplastic anemia. Researchers used genomic DNA as the template to profile TCR beta VDJ and CDR3. TCRdb passed the reads through MiXCR, listing each CDR3 protein once. Of 180,000 or so distinct CDR3 sequences in the sample, around 63% are singletons; the top ten hold more than 40%. J gave up 7 bases and V 6 bases, and 6 bases lay outside the gene matches. CDR1 is ENHRY and CDR2 is SYGVKD in the germline V gene. This CDR3 comprises 13 residues.

The chain joins TRBV10-3 to TRBJ1-5; 7 positions agree with TRBD1. The sequenced sample consisted of sorted CD4+, CD8+, or CD8+CD57+ T cells (not recorded which) from PBMCs. The receptor was derived from a human donor with aplastic anemia. CDR3 loop: CAISDRVEQPQHF. Written as DNA, the CDR3 is TGTGCCATCAGCGACAGGGTGGAACAGCCCCAGCATTTT.